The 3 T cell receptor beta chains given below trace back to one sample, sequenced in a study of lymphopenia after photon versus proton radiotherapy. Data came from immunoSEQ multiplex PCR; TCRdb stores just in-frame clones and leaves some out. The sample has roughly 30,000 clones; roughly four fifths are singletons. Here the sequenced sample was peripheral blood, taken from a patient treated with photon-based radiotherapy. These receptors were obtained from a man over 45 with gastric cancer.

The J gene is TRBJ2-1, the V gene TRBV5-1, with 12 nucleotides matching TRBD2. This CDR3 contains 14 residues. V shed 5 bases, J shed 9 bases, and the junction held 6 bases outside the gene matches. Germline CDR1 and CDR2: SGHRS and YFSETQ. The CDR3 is CASRWTSGETEQFF. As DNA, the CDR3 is TGCGCCAGCAGGTGGACTAGCGGGGAGACTGAGCAGTTCTTC.

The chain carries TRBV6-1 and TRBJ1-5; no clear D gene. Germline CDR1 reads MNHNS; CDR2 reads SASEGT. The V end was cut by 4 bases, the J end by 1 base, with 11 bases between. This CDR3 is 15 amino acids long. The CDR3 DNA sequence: TGTGCCAGCAGTGGAGGGTCCATCAGCAATCAGCCCCAGCATTTT. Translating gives CASSGGSISNQPQHF.

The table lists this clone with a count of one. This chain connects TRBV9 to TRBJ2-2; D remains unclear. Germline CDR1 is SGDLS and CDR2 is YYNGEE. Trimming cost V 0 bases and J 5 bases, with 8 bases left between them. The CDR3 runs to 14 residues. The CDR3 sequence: CASSVAEWTGELFF. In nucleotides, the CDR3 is TGTGCCAGCAGCGTAGCGGAATGGACCGGGGAGCTGTTTTTT.